The 21 T cell receptor beta chains listed next were all sequenced from one sample in a study of cytomegalovirus exposure and HLA in healthy donors. With 60 Vbeta and 13 Jbeta primers, the PCR was carried out. The table came from immunoSEQ multiplex PCR; TCRdb's copy has only in-frame clones and leaves some out. The repertoire consists of 150,000 to 200,000 clones, with about 65% occurring once and the leading ten covering less than 8.5%. The specimen sequenced was PBMCs. The receptors shown here come from a middle-aged man in good health and CMV-seropositive.

V and J are TRBV5-1 and TRBJ2-2, with 8 bases identical to TRBD2. The CDR3 length is 19 residues. Germline lookup yields CDR1 SGHRS and CDR2 YFSETQ. Trimming removed 0 bases from V and 0 bases from J; junction bases left unmatched: 10. The CDR3 coding sequence is TGCGCCAGCAGCTTGGCGAAAGCGGGGGCCAACGCGAACACCGGGGAGCTGTTTTTT. Translated, it gives CASSLAKAGANANTGELFF.

The chain recombines TRBV5-6 with TRBJ2-5; possibly TRBD1 for D (6 bases). The last part of the DNA fits TRBJ2-7 better; the J call may be wrong. The V gene's germline CDR1 is SGHDT and CDR2 YYEEEE. CDR3 length: 18 residues. CDR3 loop: CASSPSLPDSPLAYEQYF. The CDR3 DNA sequence: TGTGCCAGCAGCCCGTCCCTTCCGGACAGCCCTTTGGCCTACGAGCAGTACTTC.

The chain joins TRBV28 to TRBJ2-5, with 12 bases lining up with TRBD2. V shed 4 bases and J 1 base; nucleotides not matched to a gene: 16. The V gene's germline CDR1 is MDHEN and CDR2 SYDVKM. The CDR3 is 20 residues long. CDR3 nucleotides: TGTGCCAGCAGTTCGGGGGGCCCCTCACGACTAGCGGGGGCCCAAGAGACCCAGTACTTC. It translates to CASSSGGPSRLAGAQETQYF.

The V call is TRBV30, the J call TRBJ2-7, with D maybe TRBD1 (5 bases). The V end lost 4 bases, the J end lost 2 bases, and 15 bases lay between the germline ends. The CDR3 has 14 amino acids. The germline CDR1 and CDR2 sequences are GTSNPN and SVGIG (reference sequence). The CDR3, as DNA: TGTGCCTGGATGACAGCTTTCCTCCCCTACGAGCAGTACTTC. It codes for CAWMTAFLPYEQYF.

V is TRBV7-4 and J is TRBJ2-7; D perhaps matches TRBD1 (5 bases). The CDR3 is 13 amino acids. Trimming took 1 base from V and 6 from J, leaving 10 bases between them. Germline CDR1 reads SGHVT; CDR2 reads SQSDAQ. CDR3 sequence reads: CASSLVTVREQYF. The CDR3 nucleotides read TGTGCCAGCAGCTTAGTGACAGTGCGCGAGCAGTACTTC.

The chain couples TRBV4-2 to TRBJ1-6; possibly TRBD1 for D (6 bases). CDR1 LGHNA and CDR2 YNFKEQ come from the germline V gene. V was trimmed by 0 bases and J by 6 bases, leaving 15 bases between them. The CDR3 is 17 residues long. This CDR3 reads CASSQDGAGALNSPLHF. The CDR3 region has the DNA TGTGCCAGCAGCCAAGATGGGGCGGGGGCGCTTAATTCACCCCTCCACTTT.

The chain links TRBV9 to TRBJ2-3; possibly TRBD2 for D (7 bases). The V gene's germline CDR1 is SGDLS and CDR2 YYNGEE. This CDR3 has 15 amino acids. V gave up 0 bases and J gave up 0 bases, with 8 bases separating them. The CDR3 coding sequence is TGTGCCAGCAGCGTAGAGGGGGGGAGCACAGATACGCAGTATTTT. As protein: CASSVEGGSTDTQYF.

The DNA for the CDR3 is TGTGCCAGCAGCCCCCTGACTGAAGCTTTCTTT. Translating gives CASSPLTEAFF. V gene TRBV7-2 combines with J gene TRBJ1-1, with D hard to call. The ends were cut back, 5 bases at V and 5 bases at J, with 6 bases in the middle. CDR3 size: 11 residues. Germline loops: CDR1 SGHTA, CDR2 FQGNSA.

The chain links TRBV18 to TRBJ2-3; weak D call: TRBD1 (6 bases). Trimming left V 2 bases short and J 4 bases short, with 13 bases between. CDR1 and CDR2 (germline): KGHSH, LQKENI. This CDR3 comprises 15 residues. The CDR3: CASSPSLGQSDTQYF. Written as DNA, the CDR3 is TGTGCCAGCTCACCATCCCTCGGACAGTCAGATACGCAGTATTTT.

The genes are TRBV2 and TRBJ1-1; no definite D call. CDR1 SNHLY and CDR2 FYNNEI come from the germline V gene. Trimming shortened V by 6 bases and J by 2 bases, and 16 bases separated the two germline ends. CDR3 length: 15 residues. CDR3 in amino acids: CASRPIRGKNTEAFF. The CDR3 nucleotides are TGTGCCAGCAGACCAATTCGGGGTAAAAACACTGAAGCTTTCTTT.

This clone came up once. This sequence joins TRBV4-3 and TRBJ1-2; 9 bases are a match to TRBD1. The J segment lost 8 bases and the V segment lost 1 base, leaving 8 bases of the junction unmatched. The CDR3 loop spans 15 amino acids. The germline gives CDR1 LGHNA, CDR2 YSLEER. The CDR3 loop reads CASSQGDRDNRGYTF. CDR3 bases: TGCGCCAGCAGCCAAGGGGACAGGGATAACCGAGGCTACACCTTC.

The rearrangement joins TRBV6-6 to TRBJ2-7; weak D call: TRBD2 (6 bases). This CDR3 spans 15 amino acids. CDR1 is MNHNY and CDR2 is SVGAGI in the germline V gene (reference sequence). V was clipped by 2 bases and J by 2 bases, with 13 bases between them. As DNA, the CDR3 is TGTGCCAGCAGTTACGAGTCGGGGGTACCCTACGAGCAGTACTTC. This gives the protein CASSYESGVPYEQYF.

The chain is built from TRBV7-6 and TRBJ1-2; D is possibly TRBD1 (6 bases). The germline gives CDR1 SGHVS, CDR2 FNYEAQ. V was trimmed by 4 bases and J by 2 bases, leaving 11 bases between them. This CDR3 region has 14 residues. For the CDR3, the DNA is TGTGCCAGCAGCTCCAGGGGCTGGAACTATGGCTACACCTTC. This translates into CASSSRGWNYGYTF.

This chain connects TRBV29-1 to TRBJ1-2, with a possible D match to TRBD1 (5 bases). Looked up from germline, CDR1 is SQVTM and CDR2 is ANQGSEA. The V and J ends lost 5 bases and 7 bases respectively, with 11 bases between them. The CDR3 has 11 residues. The chain's CDR3 is CSVSGTPGYTF. CDR3 bases: TGCAGCGTTTCCGGGACTCCTGGCTACACCTTC.

In regard to this clone: Sequence at one end of the junction differs from germline and may be a read error. The rearrangement links TRBV7-7 to TRBJ2-3; TRBD2 might be the D (6 bases). Per the germline V gene, CDR1 is SSHAT and CDR2 is FNYEAQ (reference sequence). CDR3 length: 17 residues. CDR3 bases: TGTGCTAGCAGCCGTGGCGGGGTCACCGACCACACAGATACGCAGTATTTT. It codes for CASSRGGVTDHTDTQYF.

There are a few counts of this clone. The rearrangement links TRBV6-1 to TRBJ1-1; 7 bases align to TRBD1. The germline gives CDR1 MNHNS, CDR2 SASEGT. The CDR3 is 13 amino acids. V trimming: 2 bases; J trimming: 8 bases; junction bases outside the gene matches: 5. This chain's CDR3 is CASSEQGQREAFF. In nucleotides, the CDR3 is TGTGCCAGCAGTGAACAGGGACAGAGGGAAGCTTTCTTT.

V and J are TRBV5-1 and TRBJ2-7, with 11 bases matching TRBD1. Germline V gene lookup returns CDR1 SGHRS and CDR2 YFSETQ. V lost 3 bases to trimming and J lost 6 bases; unmatched junction nucleotides: 5. The CDR3 runs to 14 residues. This chain's CDR3 is CASSSGQGAGEQYF. The CDR3 DNA reads as TGCGCCAGCAGCTCCGGACAGGGGGCGGGCGAGCAGTACTTC.

This chain joins TRBV7-9 and TRBJ1-2; D is unclear. The CDR3 spans 12 residues. Germline CDR1 reads SEHNR; CDR2 reads FQNEAQ (reference sequence). The germline V and J ends were trimmed by 1 base and 8 bases, with 8 bases remaining between them. The CDR3 DNA reads TGTGCCAGCAGCTTAGACAGTATCGGCTACACCTTC. Translated, it gives CASSLDSIGYTF. Looking up the rest from reference TRBV7-9 and TRBJ1-2 gives the full variable domain: DTGVSQNPRHKITKRGQNVTFRCDPISEHNRLYWYRQTLGQGPEFLTYFQNEAQLEKSRLLSDRFSAERPKGSFSTLEIQRTEQGDSAMYLCASSLDSIGYTFGSGTRLTVV.

The rearrangement links TRBV7-9 to TRBJ2-3, with a weak D call TRBD1 (5 bases). Trimming took 4 bases from V and 2 from J, leaving 7 bases between them. The CDR3 is 13 residues long. Germline assignment: CDR1 SEHNR and CDR2 FQNEAQ (reference sequence). CDR3: CASSSDITDTQYF. The CDR3 DNA follows: TGTGCCAGCAGCTCGGACATCACAGATACGCAGTATTTT.

This clone was counted a few times. The chain is built from TRBV6-6 and TRBJ1-6; possible D gene TRBD1, 6 bases. Germline CDR1 and CDR2: MNHNY and SVGAGI (reference sequence). The V and J ends lost 2 bases and 4 bases respectively, with 12 bases between them. The CDR3 has 16 residues. The CDR3 reads CASSYPPTGYNSPLHF. As DNA, the CDR3 is TGTGCCAGCAGTTACCCTCCCACAGGGTATAATTCACCCCTCCACTTT.

This clone was detected a few times. This sequence joins TRBV18 and TRBJ2-5; 9 nucleotides line up with TRBD2. The V gene's germline CDR1 is KGHSH and CDR2 LQKENI. This CDR3 spans 17 amino acids. Germline trimming cut 2 bases from V and 0 bases from J; bases unmatched to any gene: 7. The CDR3 is CASSPVSGGLYQETQYF. The CDR3 DNA follows: TGTGCCAGCTCACCAGTAAGCGGGGGGTTGTACCAAGAGACCCAGTACTTC. Looking up the rest from reference TRBV18 and TRBJ2-5 gives the full variable domain: NAGVMQNPRHLVRRRGQEARLRCSPMKGHSHVYWYRQLPEEGLKFMVYLQKENIIDESGMPKERFSAEFPKEGPSILRIQQVVRGDSAAYFCASSPVSGGLYQETQYFGPGTRLLVL.